The subject of this entry is one T cell receptor (beta chain). Germline V gives CDR1 KGHSH, CDR2 LQKENI. The CDR3 runs to 15 residues. Germline trimming cut 6 bases from V and 7 bases from J; bases unmatched to any gene: 12. Clones were sequenced by immunoSEQ multiplex PCR, and TCRdb holds only the in-frame ones, with some missing. The sample records tens of thousands of clones, 93% being singletons. The sample originates from a study of T cell changes during pregnancy in multiple sclerosis. This TCR derives from a female donor with multiple sclerosis, enrolled in a pregnancy study. The sample was peripheral blood, taken in the second trimester of pregnancy. The chain employs TRBV18 and TRBJ2-1; 7 bases are shared with TRBD2. The CDR3 region has the DNA TGTGCCAGCTCTCCTGCTAGCGGACTTAGGAATGAGCAGTTCTTC. It codes for CASSPASGLRNEQFF. Filled out from reference TRBV18 and TRBJ2-1, the complete variable domain reads NAGVMQNPRHLVRRRGQEARLRCSPMKGHSHVYWYRQLPEEGLKFMVYLQKENIIDESGMPKERFSAEFPKEGPSILRIQQVVRGDSAAYFCASSPASGLRNEQFFGPGTRLTVL.